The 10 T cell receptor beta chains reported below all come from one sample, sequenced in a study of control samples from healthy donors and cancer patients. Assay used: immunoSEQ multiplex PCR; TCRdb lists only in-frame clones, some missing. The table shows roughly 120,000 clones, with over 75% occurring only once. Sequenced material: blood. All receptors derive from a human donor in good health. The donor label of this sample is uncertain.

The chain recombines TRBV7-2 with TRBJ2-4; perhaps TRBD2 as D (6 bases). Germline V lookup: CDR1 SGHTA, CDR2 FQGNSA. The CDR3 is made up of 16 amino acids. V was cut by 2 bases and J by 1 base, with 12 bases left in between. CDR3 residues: CASSLYGGSAKNIQYF. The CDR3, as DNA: TGTGCCAGCAGCTTATACGGGGGTTCTGCCAAAAACATTCAGTACTTC.

The CDR3 region has the DNA TGTGCCAGCTCCCGGACGGAGGCCTACGAGCAGTACTTC. Residues: CASSRTEAYEQYF. The chain combines TRBV2 with TRBJ2-7; tentatively, D is TRBD2 (5 bases). The CDR3 is made up of 13 amino acids. Trimming shortened V by 8 bases and J by 2 bases, and 13 bases separated the two germline ends. CDR1 is SNHLY and CDR2 is FYNNEI in the germline V gene.

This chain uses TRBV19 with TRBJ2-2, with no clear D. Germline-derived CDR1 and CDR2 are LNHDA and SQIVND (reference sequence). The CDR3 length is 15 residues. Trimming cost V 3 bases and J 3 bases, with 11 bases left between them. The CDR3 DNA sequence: TGTGCCAGTAGTATTCCGGAAGTCCACACCGGGGAGCTGTTTTTT. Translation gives CASSIPEVHTGELFF. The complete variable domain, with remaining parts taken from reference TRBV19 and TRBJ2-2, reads DGGITQSPKYLFRKEGQNVTLSCEQNLNHDAMYWYRQDPGQGLRLIYYSQIVNDFQKGDIAEGYSVSREKKESFPLTVTSAQKNPTAFYLCASSIPEVHTGELFFGEGSRLTVL.

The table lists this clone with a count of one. The CDR3 protein is CASSQGGGDREKLFF. In DNA form, the CDR3 reads TGCGCCAGCAGCCAAGGGGGGGGCGATCGTGAAAAACTGTTTTTT. The chain employs TRBV4-1 and TRBJ1-4, with D maybe TRBD1 (6 bases). Trimming stripped 1 base from V and 7 bases from J, with 13 bases between. Germline CDR1 reads MGHRA; CDR2 reads YSYEKL. The CDR3 is made up of 15 amino acids.

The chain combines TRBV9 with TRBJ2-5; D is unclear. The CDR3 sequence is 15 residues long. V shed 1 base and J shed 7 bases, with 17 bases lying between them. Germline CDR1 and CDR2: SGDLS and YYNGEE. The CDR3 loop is CASSVSETSSGTQYF. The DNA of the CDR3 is TGTGCCAGCAGCGTATCCGAAACTTCCTCAGGGACCCAGTACTTC.

The CDR3 reads CASSALGQGYGYTF. The CDR3 DNA reads as TGTGCCAGCAGCGCCCTGGGACAAGGGTATGGCTACACCTTC. The J gene is TRBJ1-2, the V gene TRBV7-9; D possibly corresponds to TRBD1 (6 bases). The germline gives CDR1 SEHNR, CDR2 FQNEAQ (reference sequence). Trimming shortened V by 5 bases and J by 5 bases, and 15 bases separated the two germline ends. This CDR3 contains 14 residues. The full variable domain, in which reference TRBV7-9 and TRBJ1-2 provide the parts outside the CDR3, is DTGVSQNPRHKITKRGQNVTFRCDPISEHNRLYWYRQTLGQGPEFLTYFQNEAQLEKSRLLSDRFSAERPKGSFSTLEIQRTEQGDSAMYLCASSALGQGYGYTFGSGTRLTVV.

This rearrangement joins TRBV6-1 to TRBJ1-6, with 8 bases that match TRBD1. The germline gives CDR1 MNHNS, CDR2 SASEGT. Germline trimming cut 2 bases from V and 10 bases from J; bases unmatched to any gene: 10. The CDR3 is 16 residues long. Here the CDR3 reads CASSERAGQGNSPLHF. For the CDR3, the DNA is TGTGCCAGCAGTGAAAGAGCCGGACAGGGAAACTCACCCCTCCACTTT.

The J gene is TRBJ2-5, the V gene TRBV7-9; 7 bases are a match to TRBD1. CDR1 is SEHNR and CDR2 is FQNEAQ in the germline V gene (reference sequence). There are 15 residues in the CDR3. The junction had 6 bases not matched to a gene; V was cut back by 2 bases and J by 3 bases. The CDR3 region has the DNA TGTGCCAGCAGCTTACCACCTACAGGGGAAGAGACCCAGTACTTC. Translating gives CASSLPPTGEETQYF. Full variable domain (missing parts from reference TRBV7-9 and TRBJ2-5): DTGVSQNPRHKITKRGQNVTFRCDPISEHNRLYWYRQTLGQGPEFLTYFQNEAQLEKSRLLSDRFSAERPKGSFSTLEIQRTEQGDSAMYLCASSLPPTGEETQYFGPGTRLLVL.

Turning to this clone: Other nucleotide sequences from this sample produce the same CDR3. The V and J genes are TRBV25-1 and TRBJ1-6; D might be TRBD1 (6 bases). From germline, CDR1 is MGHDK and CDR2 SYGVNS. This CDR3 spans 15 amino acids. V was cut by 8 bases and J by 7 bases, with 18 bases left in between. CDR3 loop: CASGRDGGRNSPLHF. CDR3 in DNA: TGTGCCAGCGGTAGAGACGGGGGGCGGAATTCACCCCTCCACTTT.

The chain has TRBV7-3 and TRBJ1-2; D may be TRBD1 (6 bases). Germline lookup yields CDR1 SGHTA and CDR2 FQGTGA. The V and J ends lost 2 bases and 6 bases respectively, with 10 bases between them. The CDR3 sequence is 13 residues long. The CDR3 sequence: CASSLYGGDGYTF. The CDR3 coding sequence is TGTGCCAGCAGCTTATACGGGGGCGATGGCTACACCTTC.